The present TCR beta chain was sequenced within a study of blood T cell repertoires in COVID-19. Turning to the study itself: Samples came from the United States, Italy and Spain, spanning acute and convalescent COVID-19.

Measured with immunoSEQ multiplex PCR; TCRdb has only the in-frame clones, and not every one. The sample includes tens of thousands of clones, roughly 80% of them seen just once. Germline assignment: CDR1 KGHDR and CDR2 SFDVKD. The length of the CDR3 is 16 residues. Losses at the gene ends were 7 bases for V and 4 bases for J; bases not matched to a gene: 7. The V and J genes are TRBV24-1 and TRBJ1-3; 12 nucleotides match TRBD1. Sequencing used peripheral blood. The clonotype originates from a woman aged 60 to 75 with acute or convalescent COVID-19. CDR3 loop: CATSPGQGAGGNTIYF. The CDR3 region has the DNA TGTGCCACCAGCCCGGGACAGGGGGCGGGCGGAAACACCATATATTTT.